The clone carrying this T cell receptor (beta chain) occurred a few times. The CDR3 covers 14 residues. Looked up from germline, CDR1 is SGHAT and CDR2 is FQNNGV. V was trimmed by 0 bases and J by 2 bases, leaving 4 bases between them. The sample comes from a study of molecular identifiers for immune sequencing clone quantification. TCRdb re-derived calls from the PCR reads in MiXCR, one entry per CDR3 protein. Of approximately 500,000 distinct CDR3 sequences in the sample, about a fifth were seen once. The receptor comes from a human donor in good health. Some libraries in this study had Jurkat cell RNA spiked in. Material: naive CD8+ T cells from blood, with Jurkat cell RNA spiked in. The subset denotes: FACS-sorted CD8+CD4-CCR7+CD45RA+ naive T cells. The genes are TRBV11-2 and TRBJ2-2; D gene uncertain. CDR3 DNA: TGTGCCAGCAGCTTAGATTTTAACACCGGGGAGCTGTTTTTT. Amino acid sequence: CASSLDFNTGELFF.